The T cell receptor beta chain described here comes from a study of blood T cell repertoires in COVID-19. The overall study: From T cells, B-cell-depleted T cells, or PBMCs came the material, which was cDNA or gDNA.

The CDR3 length is 17 residues. Looked up from germline, CDR1 is SGHVS and CDR2 is FNYEAQ. Losses at the gene ends were 2 bases for V and 2 bases for J; bases not matched to a gene: 8. How the authors handled the data: Researchers report that nucleated cell counts were estimated from reference gene primer amplification. Some clones are missing from TCRdb's copy, which holds only in-frame ones; the method was immunoSEQ multiplex PCR. V, J and clone size derive from that table, while D and trimming were established from the DNA sequence. The sample has approximately 91,000 clones; 76% are singletons. This chain connects TRBV7-6 to TRBJ1-1; 10 bases are shared with TRBD1. Sequenced material: peripheral blood. The clonotype originates from a man aged 65 to 85 with acute or convalescent COVID-19. CDR3 in amino acids: CASSLWSGQGVNTEAFF. The CDR3 nucleotides are TGTGCCAGCAGCTTATGGAGTGGACAGGGGGTTAACACTGAAGCTTTCTTT.